The 30 T cell receptor beta chains below come from one sample, sequenced in a study of blood T cells in healthy people across ages. Using a J-beta primer mix together with a sample-barcoded 5' primer, a second PCR was run for about 7 to 12 cycles. One entry per CDR3 protein results from TCRdb running MiXCR on the 5' RACE reads. The data contain 900,000 to 950,000 distinct CDR3 sequences, 25% to 35% of them singletons. These data also formed part of another study, on T cells of mothers and their children.

Sequenced material: blood. All receptors derive from a middle-aged woman in good health.

This clonotype was counted at least ten times. V and J are TRBV6-5 and TRBJ2-7; TRBD1 matches at 9 bases. Germline V gene sequence: CDR1 MNHEY, CDR2 SVGAGI. The V and J ends lost 5 bases and 2 bases, in that order; junction bases with no gene match: 10. This CDR3 region has 16 residues. The CDR3 reads CASSKRRGQGTYEQYF. In DNA, the CDR3 is TGTGCCAGCAGTAAACGACGGGGACAGGGAACCTACGAGCAGTACTTC.

This chain joins TRBV20-1 and TRBJ2-7; D is unclear. Germline CDR1 reads DFQATT; CDR2 reads SNEGSKA (reference sequence). The CDR3 spans 10 residues. The CDR3 sequence: CRPLTLRQYF. The CDR3 DNA follows: TGCAGACCTCTAACCCTTAGGCAGTACTTC.

This chain joins TRBV12-3 or TRBV12-4 and TRBJ2-6; no clear D. The CDR3 is 15 residues long. V shed 7 bases and J shed 0 bases, with 10 bases lying between them. The CDR3 DNA reads TGTGCCAGCACCCGACCCAGCTCTGGGGCCAACGTCCTGACTTTC. Protein: CASTRPSSGANVLTF.

To note about this clonotype: A read error is likely, as this CDR3 ends without the conserved phenylalanine or tryptophan. The chain joins TRBV7-9 to TRBJ2-3; 10 bases are a match to TRBD1. The V segment lost 5 bases and the J segment 1 base; nucleotides outside the gene matches: 3. The CDR3 spans 15 residues. CDR1 and CDR2 (germline): SEHNR, FQNEAQ (reference sequence). The DNA of the CDR3 is TGTGCCAGCAGCCCCGGGACAGGGGGCACAGATACGCAGTATTTG. It codes for CASSPGTGGTDTQYL.

This clonotype has only a few counts. A much larger clone is a single base away; this may be a read error. CDR3 in DNA: TGCACCAGCAGCCGAGACAGGGTAGGCTCCTACGAGCAGTACTTC. Amino acid sequence: CTSSRDRVGSYEQYF. The chain recombines TRBV5-1 with TRBJ2-7, with TRBD1 identical over 7 bases. From germline, CDR1 is SGHRS and CDR2 YFSETQ. The CDR3 spans 15 residues. The variable domain in full, completed from reference TRBV5-1 and TRBJ2-7, reads KAGVTQTPRYLIKTRGQQVTLSCSPISGHRSVSWYQQTPGQGLQFLFEYFSETQRNKGNFPGRFSGRQFSNSRSEMNVSTLELGDSALYLCTSSRDRVGSYEQYFGPGTRLTVT.

In this sample, this clonotype turned up many times. The genes are TRBV6-6 and TRBJ1-5; tentative D call: TRBD1 (5 bases). CDR3 length: 16 residues. Trimming shortened V by 10 bases and J by 5 bases, and 24 bases separated the two germline ends. Germline V gene data show CDR1 as MNHNY and CDR2 as SVGAGI (reference sequence). CDR3 in DNA: TGTGCCACCTCCGGTCAGGGACGGGTTATAGATCAGCCCCAGCATTTT. It encodes CATSGQGRVIDQPQHF.

The sample holds many counts of this clonotype. The gene calls are TRBV6-5 and TRBJ2-7; no definite D call. V was trimmed by 0 bases and J by 3 bases, leaving 6 bases between them. The CDR3 contains 13 residues. Germline V CDR1 and CDR2: MNHEY, SVGAGI. Written as DNA, the CDR3 is TGTGCCAGCAGTTACTCGGAAGTCTACGAGCAGTACTTC. It codes for CASSYSEVYEQYF.

The V and J genes are TRBV25-1 and TRBJ2-5; TRBD2 matches 10 bases. CDR1 MGHDK and CDR2 SYGVNS come from the germline V gene. V lost 8 bases, J lost 5 bases, and 8 bases stayed unmatched. The CDR3 covers 14 residues. CDR3: CASGSGGAGETQYF. DNA of the CDR3: TGTGCCAGCGGAAGCGGGGGGGCCGGGGAGACCCAGTACTTC.

The sample holds many counts of this clonotype. The genes are TRBV4-1 and TRBJ2-5; D gene unclear. Germline-derived CDR1 and CDR2 are MGHRA and YSYEKL. The V end lost 1 base, the J end lost 4 bases, and 7 bases lay between the germline ends. The CDR3 covers 13 residues. CDR3 protein: CASSQGFSETQYF. In DNA form, the CDR3 reads TGCGCCAGCAGCCAAGGATTTTCAGAGACCCAGTACTTC.

The chain couples TRBV7-2 to TRBJ1-4, with D possibly being TRBD1 (5 bases). The CDR3 extends over 13 amino acids. Trimming cost V 5 bases and J 8 bases, with 12 bases left between them. CDR1 is SGHTA and CDR2 is FQGNSA in the germline V gene. CDR3 region: CASSRGVAEKLFF. The CDR3 region has the DNA TGTGCCAGCAGCCGAGGGGTGGCCGAAAAACTGTTTTTT.

This sequence joins TRBV5-1 and TRBJ1-1; D not certain. The V and J ends lost 6 bases and 2 bases respectively, with 17 bases between them. CDR1 is SGHRS, CDR2 YFSETQ, per germline. The CDR3 has 15 residues. CDR3 in DNA: TGCGCCAGCACCCTGGGTTTGGCGGGCAACACTGAAGCTTTCTTT. It translates to CASTLGLAGNTEAFF. The variable domain in full, completed from reference TRBV5-1 and TRBJ1-1, reads KAGVTQTPRYLIKTRGQQVTLSCSPISGHRSVSWYQQTPGQGLQFLFEYFSETQRNKGNFPGRFSGRQFSNSRSEMNVSTLELGDSALYLCASTLGLAGNTEAFFGQGTRLTVV.

J is TRBJ1-1 and V is TRBV4-3; D is ambiguous. CDR3 length: 15 residues. Trimming pared 0 bases from V and 0 bases from J, leaving 8 bases between. Germline V gene lookup returns CDR1 LGHNA and CDR2 YSLEER. CDR3 nucleotide sequence: TGCGCCAGCAGCCAAGAGAACTCAATGAACACTGAAGCTTTCTTT. Translating it yields CASSQENSMNTEAFF.

This clonotype was found a few times. The rearrangement joins TRBV18 to TRBJ1-2; perhaps TRBD1 as D (6 bases). V lost 1 base, J lost 6 bases, and 15 bases lay in between. Per germline, CDR1 KGHSH and CDR2 LQKENI. CDR3 size: 15 residues. The CDR3 DNA reads TGTGCCAGCTCACCACAATCAGGGGCGCGGGATGGCTACACCTTC. Translated: CASSPQSGARDGYTF.

In regard to this clonotype: This may come from a read error, since a much larger clone is one base off. The V gene is TRBV6-5, the J gene TRBJ2-4; the match to TRBD2 covers 13 bases. Germline values: CDR1 MNHEY, CDR2 SVGAGI. The V and J ends lost 5 bases and 13 bases, in that order; junction bases with no gene match: 11. The CDR3 length is 15 residues. CDR3 loop: CASSQLAGGQDEQYF. In DNA form, the CDR3 reads TGTGCCAGCAGTCAACTAGCGGGGGGGCAGGATGAGCAGTACTTC.

In this sample, this clonotype turned up many times. CDR3: CASSTGGGVNTQYF. The CDR3 region has the DNA TGTGCCAGCAGCACGGGCGGGGGTGTAAATACGCAGTATTTT. J is TRBJ2-3 and V is TRBV7-2; TRBD2 aligns across 7 bases. Trimming at V came to 5 bases and at J to 7 bases, leaving 9 bases not matched to a gene. Germline CDR1 and CDR2: SGHTA and FQGNSA. This CDR3 is 14 amino acids long.

The chain links TRBV11-3 to TRBJ2-3; 7 nucleotides agree with TRBD2. The V gene's germline CDR1 is SGHNT and CDR2 YENEEA. The CDR3 runs 13 residues. The V gene end was trimmed by 1 base and the J gene end by 6 bases; junction bases not matched to a gene: 1. CDR3 sequence reads: CASSLVGGDTQYF. Here the CDR3 DNA reads TGTGCCAGCAGCTTAGTGGGAGGGGATACGCAGTATTTT.

The sample holds a few counts of this clonotype. The chain employs TRBV29-1 and TRBJ2-3; 7 bases match TRBD1. Trimming took 6 bases from V and 4 from J; bases not matched to a gene: 10. CDR3 length: 14 amino acids. Germline loops: CDR1 SQVTM, CDR2 ANQGSEA. The CDR3 here is CSVGTTGFPDTQYF. CDR3 DNA: TGCAGCGTCGGTACGACAGGGTTTCCAGATACGCAGTATTTT.

The rearrangement joins TRBV7-9 to TRBJ1-1; no definite D call. Germline lookup yields CDR1 SEHNR and CDR2 FQNEAQ (reference sequence). Between the trimmed V and J ends, which lost 2 bases and 1 base, there was a span of 11 bases. The length of the CDR3 is 15 residues. CDR3 nucleotides: TGTGCCAGCAGCTTAAATCTCCAACCGAACACTGAAGCTTTCTTT. Its translation: CASSLNLQPNTEAFF.

This clonotype has at least ten counts. The genes are TRBV9 and TRBJ2-7, with TRBD2 identical over 8 bases. The CDR3 has 15 residues. The germline gives CDR1 SGDLS, CDR2 YYNGEE. V lost 0 bases and J lost 2; bases outside the gene matches: 4. This CDR3 is CASSVAGGGTYEQYF. CDR3 in DNA: TGTGCCAGCAGCGTAGCGGGCGGGGGGACCTACGAGCAGTACTTC.

The gene calls are TRBV11-2 and TRBJ2-3; D might be TRBD1 or TRBD2, each matching 6 bases. Trimming shortened V by 4 bases and J by 6 bases, and 14 bases separated the two germline ends. The germline V gene encodes CDR1 SGHAT and CDR2 FQNNGV. This CDR3 has 14 residues. CDR3 protein: CASSSAGTLDTQYF. In DNA form, the CDR3 reads TGTGCCAGCAGCTCCGCGGGGACATTGGATACGCAGTATTTT.

The CDR3 DNA reads TGCAGCGCCTCCCAGGGGACGGGGGATCAGCCCCAGCATTTT. Residues: CSASQGTGDQPQHF. The genes are TRBV29-1 and TRBJ1-5; the D gene is possibly TRBD1 (6 bases). Germline V lookup: CDR1 SQVTM, CDR2 ANQGSEA. This CDR3 is built from 14 residues. Trimming removed 7 bases from V and 5 bases from J, with 18 bases in between.

The chain couples TRBV7-2 to TRBJ1-1; D unresolved. CDR1 SGHTA and CDR2 FQGNSA come from the germline V gene. The CDR3 contains 13 residues. V was pared by 5 bases and J by 7 bases, with 14 bases between. CDR3 nucleotides: TGTGCCAGCAGCCCCGAAGGGCTGGGTGAAGCTTTCTTT. It specifies CASSPEGLGEAFF.

In this sample, this clonotype turned up a few times. This chain uses TRBV7-2 with TRBJ1-6; TRBD1 aligns across 9 bases. From germline, CDR1 is SGHTA and CDR2 FQGNSA. The CDR3 length is 16 residues. The V segment lost 2 bases and the J segment 6 bases; nucleotides outside the gene matches: 5. The CDR3 DNA sequence: TGTGCCAGCAGCTTAACACAGGGGGCGCGTAATTCACCCCTCCACTTT. Protein: CASSLTQGARNSPLHF.

Of note for this clonotype: Just one base apart from a much larger clone, this may be a read error. The V and J genes are TRBV7-6 and TRBJ2-5; D perhaps matches TRBD1 (5 bases). The DNA end lines up better with TRBJ2-7; the J call may be wrong. Germline values: CDR1 SGHVS, CDR2 FNYEAQ. The CDR3 has 15 amino acids. The CDR3 DNA follows: TGTGCCAGCAGCCCCCAGGGCTTCATGACCAACGAGCAGTACTTC. Translation gives CASSPQGFMTNEQYF.

The chain employs TRBV4-2 and TRBJ1-6; TRBD1 is a possible D gene (6 bases). This CDR3 is 17 amino acids long. V dropped 1 base and J dropped 7 bases, with 17 bases sitting between them. Per the germline V gene, CDR1 is LGHNA and CDR2 is YNFKEQ. CDR3 loop: CASSQVLGAGENSPLHF. The CDR3 region has the DNA TGTGCCAGCAGCCAAGTTCTGGGGGCTGGTGAGAATTCACCCCTCCACTTT.

This clonotype was observed a few times. The junction shows a germline mismatch at one end, possibly a read error. The V gene is TRBV7-9, the J gene TRBJ1-5; D call uncertain. This CDR3 is built from 13 residues. Germline loops: CDR1 SEHNR, CDR2 FQNEAQ (reference sequence). This chain's CDR3 is CASSLGMNRPQHF. CDR3 bases: TGTGCCAGCAGCTTGGGGATGAATCGGCCCCAGCATTTT.

A remark on this clonotype: A much larger clonotype is one base distant, so this may be a read error. The V call is TRBV5-1, the J call TRBJ2-6; 9 bases align to TRBD1. The germline V gene has CDR1 SGHRS and CDR2 YFSETQ. The CDR3 totals 18 residues. As DNA, the CDR3 is TGCGCCGGCAGCTTGAGACAGGGGGACTTCTCTGGGGCCAACGTCCTGACTTTC. Residues: CAGSLRQGDFSGANVLTF.

CDR3 sequence reads: CASRGQLSNQPQHF. Written as DNA, the CDR3 is TGTGCCAGCAGGGGACAGCTTAGCAATCAGCCCCAGCATTTT. The chain employs TRBV2 and TRBJ1-5, with 7 bases lining up with TRBD1. The germline V gene has CDR1 SNHLY and CDR2 FYNNEI. The CDR3 is 14 residues long. The ends lost 6 bases at V and 0 bases at J; junction bases unmatched: 2.

This clonotype was observed many times. This rearrangement joins TRBV4-2 to TRBJ2-3, with D tentatively TRBD2 (6 bases). The V end was cut by 1 base, the J end by 3 bases, with 11 bases between. The CDR3 consists of 15 residues. The germline CDR1 and CDR2 sequences are LGHNA and YNFKEQ. The CDR3 bases are TGTGCCAGCAGCCAAGGGGTAGCGGAGACAGATACGCAGTATTTT. Its translation is CASSQGVAETDTQYF.

The gene calls are TRBV7-2 and TRBJ2-5, with a weak D call TRBD2 (6 bases). The CDR3 runs 14 residues. The V end lost 1 base, the J end lost 5 bases, and 11 bases lay between the germline ends. Germline CDR1 and CDR2: SGHTA and FQGNSA. CDR3 residues: CASSLGSGRETQYF. The CDR3 coding sequence is TGTGCCAGCAGCTTAGGTTCGGGGAGGGAGACCCAGTACTTC.